These 10 T cell receptor beta chains were all obtained from the same sample, sequenced in a study of OX40 agonist ivuxolimab in advanced cancers. Using immunoSEQ multiplex PCR, the repertoire was profiled, and TCRdb retains in-frame clones only, with some absent. Among over 50,000 clones listed, 80% to 90% were seen once. The sample in question was CD4+ or CD8+ T cells sorted from blood, obtained in a trial of the OX40 agonist ivuxolimab. The receptors originated from an adult with an advanced solid tumor such as melanoma, head and neck, liver or kidney cancer.

This chain joins TRBV13 and TRBJ2-5; 16 bases line up with TRBD2. V was pared by 7 bases and J by 5 bases, with 4 bases of the junction left unmatched. The CDR3 covers 15 residues. Germline assignment: CDR1 PRHDT and CDR2 FYEKMQ (reference sequence). CDR3 in DNA: TGTGCCAGCACCACGGGACTAGCGGGGGGGGAGACCCAGTACTTC. It codes for CASTTGLAGGETQYF.

This clone was counted a few times. This chain connects TRBV9 to TRBJ2-5; 9 nucleotides agree with TRBD1. The germline gives CDR1 SGDLS, CDR2 YYNGEE. V shed 5 bases and J 5 bases; nucleotides not matched to a gene: 7. The CDR3 sequence is 14 residues long. CDR3 bases: TGTGCCAGCAGTGCCTCCGGGACAGGGGAGACCCAGTACTTC. As protein: CASSASGTGETQYF.

V usage is TRBV14 and J usage is TRBJ2-5; 8 nucleotides agree with TRBD1. From germline, CDR1 is SGHDN and CDR2 FVKESK. The CDR3 is 15 amino acids. V shed 4 bases, J shed 0 bases, and the junction held 4 bases outside the gene matches. This CDR3 is CASSRMDRDQETQYF. Here the CDR3 DNA reads TGTGCCAGCAGCCGGATGGACAGGGACCAAGAGACCCAGTACTTC.

The chain couples TRBV6-5 to TRBJ2-3; D is ambiguous. V gave up 6 bases and J gave up 0 bases, with 10 bases separating them. The germline CDR1 and CDR2 sequences are MNHEY and SVGAGI. The CDR3 consists of 14 residues. The CDR3 DNA reads as TGTGCCAGCAGCTGGGCATATAGCACAGATACGCAGTATTTT. Translating gives CASSWAYSTDTQYF.

The rearrangement uses TRBV6-5 and TRBJ2-3; D remains unclear. Germline CDR1 MNHEY, CDR2 SVGAGI. The CDR3 length is 11 residues. V gave up 6 bases and J gave up 5 bases, with 6 bases separating them. The DNA for the CDR3 is TGTGCCAGCAGCTGGTTAGATACGCAGTATTTT. This codes for CASSWLDTQYF.

The chain carries TRBV11-2 and TRBJ2-1, with D maybe TRBD2 (6 bases). The V end lost 2 bases, the J end lost 5 bases, and 13 bases lay between the germline ends. The CDR3 extends over 15 amino acids. Germline V lookup: CDR1 SGHAT, CDR2 FQNNGV. The CDR3: CASSLYPSADNEQFF. CDR3 coding DNA: TGTGCCAGCAGCTTATATCCTAGCGCTGACAATGAGCAGTTCTTC.

This sequence joins TRBV7-2 and TRBJ2-7; D possibly corresponds to TRBD2 (5 bases). Germline V gene data show CDR1 as SGHTA and CDR2 as FQGNSA. Trimming stripped 5 bases from V and 2 bases from J, with 25 bases between. The CDR3 sequence is 18 residues long. This chain's CDR3 is CASSPSGASGRLAYEQYF. As DNA, the CDR3 is TGTGCCAGCAGCCCTAGTGGTGCCAGCGGTAGGTTAGCCTACGAGCAGTACTTC.

The gene calls are TRBV7-9 and TRBJ2-7; tentatively, D is TRBD2 (6 bases). Trimming took 5 bases from V and 1 from J, leaving 12 bases between them. The germline gives CDR1 SEHNR, CDR2 FQNEAQ (reference sequence). The CDR3 spans 14 residues. The DNA for the CDR3 is TGTGCCAGCAGCCCAACTAGCCAATCCTACGAGCAGTACTTC. Amino acids: CASSPTSQSYEQYF.

The chain links TRBV7-7 to TRBJ1-1; D is undetermined. Germline lookup yields CDR1 SSHAT and CDR2 FNYEAQ (reference sequence). Trimming removed 2 bases from V and 3 bases from J, with 7 bases in between. The length of the CDR3 is 13 residues. CDR3 sequence: CASSLSTYTEAFF. The CDR3 coding sequence is TGTGCCAGCAGCTTATCTACATACACTGAAGCTTTCTTT. The full variable domain, completed using reference TRBV7-7 and TRBJ1-1, is GAGVSQSPRYKVTKRGQDVTLRCDPISSHATLYWYQQALGQGPEFLTYFNYEAQPDKSGLPSDRFSAERPEGSISTLTIQRTEQRDSAMYRCASSLSTYTEAFFGQGTRLTVV.

The chain employs TRBV5-6 and TRBJ2-5; 12 bases fit TRBD2. The CDR3 sequence is 16 residues long. The germline V gene has CDR1 SGHDT and CDR2 YYEEEE. The V segment lost 3 bases and the J segment 2 bases; nucleotides outside the gene matches: 5. Written as DNA, the CDR3 is TGTGCCAGCAGCTACGGACTAGCGGGGACTCAAGAGACCCAGTACTTC. Its protein product is CASSYGLAGTQETQYF.